These 10 T cell receptor beta chains originate from one sample sequenced in a study of PD-1 blockade in classical Hodgkin lymphoma. Time point described: cycle 4 day 1 (C4D1), after more than five weeks of nivolumab. All patients experienced relapse after autologous stem cell transplantation, and brentuximab vedotin exposure was variable. This table comes from immunoSEQ multiplex PCR, and its TCRdb copy is limited to in-frame clones, with some not included. The table shows tens of thousands of clones, with under 95% occurring only once. The material was peripheral blood mononuclear cells (PBMCs), obtained before the fourth cycle of nivolumab. The receptors were gathered from a human donor with classical Hodgkin lymphoma.

This clone has a handful of counts. The CDR3 nucleotides are TGTGCCAGCAGCCGTCACCCGGGTCCGAACCCGGAGACCCAGTACTTC. It encodes CASSRHPGPNPETQYF. The chain recombines TRBV7-9 with TRBJ2-5; D not resolved. From germline, CDR1 is SEHNR and CDR2 FQNEAQ (reference sequence). CDR3 length: 16 residues. V lost 5 bases and J 5 bases, leaving 21 bases between the germline ends.

The V gene is TRBV10-3, the J gene TRBJ1-2, with a possible D match to TRBD1 (6 bases). The CDR3 totals 14 residues. The germline V gene has CDR1 ENHRY and CDR2 SYGVKD. Trimming cost V 6 bases and J 8 bases, with 19 bases left between them. The CDR3, as DNA: TGTGCCATCAGGGGAGCAGGGGACCCTTGGGGCTACACCTTC. Its protein product is CAIRGAGDPWGYTF.

J is TRBJ1-1 and V is TRBV5-5, with D tentatively TRBD1 (6 bases). Germline values: CDR1 SGHKS, CDR2 YYEKEE (reference sequence). Trimming left V 2 bases short and J 10 bases short, with 18 bases between. There are 14 residues in the CDR3. In DNA, the CDR3 is TGTGCCAGCAGCTTCGTTTGGGGGGACAATGTAGCTTTCTTT. Translating gives CASSFVWGDNVAFF. Complete variable domain (other parts from reference TRBV5-5 and TRBJ1-1): DAGVTQSPTHLIKTRGQQVTLRCSPISGHKSVSWYQQVLGQGPQFIFQYYEKEERGRGNFPDRFSARQFPNYSSELNVNALLLGDSALYLCASSFVWGDNVAFFGQGTRLTVV.

The genes are TRBV5-1 and TRBJ2-3; D remains ambiguous. Germline V gene sequence: CDR1 SGHRS, CDR2 YFSETQ. With 1 base removed from V and 5 bases from J, the gap between germline ends came to 5 bases. The CDR3 length is 12 residues. DNA of the CDR3: TGCGCCAGCAGCTTGAACGGAGATACGCAGTATTTT. This translates into CASSLNGDTQYF.

The V and J genes are TRBV5-8 and TRBJ2-7; the match to TRBD2 covers 10 bases. The CDR3 is made up of 16 amino acids. CDR1 and CDR2 (germline): SGHTS, YDEGEE. Trimming at V came to 3 bases and at J to 2 bases, leaving 8 bases not matched to a gene. The CDR3 is CASSSSGLAYPYEQYF. CDR3 DNA: TGTGCCAGCAGCTCTTCGGGACTAGCGTATCCCTACGAGCAGTACTTC.

V and J are TRBV4-1 and TRBJ1-5; D may be TRBD1 (5 bases). The CDR3 totals 14 residues. V lost 4 bases to trimming and J lost 4 bases, with 11 bases between them. Germline V gives CDR1 MGHRA, CDR2 YSYEKL. Written as DNA, the CDR3 is TGCGCCAGCAGCCCTTTGGAGGGGAATCAGCCCCAGCATTTT. Translation gives CASSPLEGNQPQHF.

V and J are TRBV7-9 and TRBJ2-6; perhaps TRBD2 as D (6 bases). Germline CDR1 is SEHNR and CDR2 is FQNEAQ (reference sequence). Trimming pared 1 base from V and 0 bases from J, leaving 13 bases between. CDR3 size: 18 residues. CDR3 DNA: TGTGCCAGCAGCTTAGTCAGGGACTCTCCCTCTGGGGCCAACGTCCTGACTTTC. It yields the protein CASSLVRDSPSGANVLTF.

The chain combines TRBV5-3 with TRBJ2-7, with a weak D call TRBD1 (6 bases). TRBV5-3 is given ORF status, its function remaining uncertain. V lost 4 bases and J 3 bases, leaving 26 bases between the germline ends. CDR3 length: 18 residues. The CDR3 DNA reads TGTGCCAGAAGCGCAGATGAGGCACAGGGTCTCTTCTACTACGAGCAGTACTTC. Translating it yields CARSADEAQGLFYYEQYF.

The chain has TRBV27 and TRBJ2-1; TRBD1 is a possible D gene (6 bases). The CDR3 has 12 amino acids. Looked up from germline, CDR1 is MNHEY and CDR2 is SMNVEV (reference sequence). V was pared by 4 bases and J by 13 bases, with 14 bases between. The CDR3 sequence is CASSSDSKIQFF. The DNA of the CDR3 is TGTGCCAGCAGTTCGGACAGTAAGATACAGTTCTTC.

This rearrangement joins TRBV30 to TRBJ2-7; the D gene could be TRBD1 or TRBD2 (5 bases each). There are 12 residues in the CDR3. Per germline, CDR1 GTSNPN and CDR2 SVGIG (reference sequence). The ends were cut back, 2 bases at V and 11 bases at J, with 16 bases in the middle. CDR3 sequence: CAWSRDLPGEYF. The DNA of the CDR3 is TGTGCCTGGAGTCGGGACCTCCCAGGAGAGTACTTC.